This T cell receptor (beta chain) originates from a study of beta chain features in type 1 diabetes. CD45RO/CCR7/CD25/CD127/CD95/CD27 separated CD4+ naive, central memory, regulatory and stem cell-like memory cells by sorting. The entirety of the isolated RNA underwent reverse transcription, so expressed TCRB transcripts were sequenced. Using immunoSEQ multiplex PCR, the repertoire was profiled, and TCRdb retains in-frame clones only, with some absent. The sample lists 300,000 to 350,000 clones, approximately 8.2% occurring once. V lost 4 bases, J lost 1 base, and 6 bases lay in between. Germline CDR1 and CDR2: KGHSH and LQKENI. CDR3 size: 13 residues. This clone was counted a few times.

The chain couples TRBV18 to TRBJ2-3; D assignment may be TRBD1 or TRBD2 (5 bases each). The clonotype was recovered from a woman under 30 in good health. The sample was central memory CD4+ T cells from blood. CDR3 coding DNA: TGTGCCAGCTCACGGGACCGCACAGATACGCAGTATTTT. Translation: CASSRDRTDTQYF.